This is a list of T cell receptor beta chains from one sample in a study of response to subunit inactivated influenza vaccine. A single record per CDR3 protein comes from TCRdb applying MiXCR to the RT-PCR reads. The sample lists about 700,000 distinct CDR3 sequences, roughly 14% occurring once. The sequencing here drew on PBMCs from blood, taken less than 15 days before vaccination. The source is a man aged 45 to 65 who received an inactivated influenza vaccine. Both conserved end residues are part of each CDR3. The order of the fields is D gene, CDR3 length, V gene, clone size, J gene, CDR3 protein, CDR3 DNA. A D gene is named only where the DNA matches it firmly. Clone size, where shown, is once, few, many, or a class for clones that have expanded.

>NA|15|TRBV6-1|NA|TRBJ1-5
CASSERGGIGQPQHF
TGTGCCAGCAGTGAAAGGGGTGGTATAGGTCAGCCCCAGCATTTT
>TRBD2|16|TRBV18|few|TRBJ2-3
CASSPASGRASNTQYF
TGTGCCAGCTCACCAGCTAGCGGGAGGGCATCAAATACGCAGTATTTT
>TRBD2|15|TRBV12-3/TRBV12-4|few|TRBJ2-3
CASSSLADFTDTQYF
TGTGCCAGCAGTTCCCTAGCGGACTTCACAGATACGCAGTATTTT
>TRBD2|12|TRBV20-1|few|TRBJ2-5
CSASGGEETQYF
TGCAGTGCTAGCGGGGGGGAAGAGACCCAGTACTTC
>TRBD2|17|TRBV4-2|NA|TRBJ2-7
CASSQSSSGGAPYEQYF
TGTGCCAGCAGCCAATCTTCTAGCGGGGGGGCCCCCTACGAGCAGTACTTC
>NA|15|TRBV9|NA|TRBJ2-1
CASSVEGLAYNDQFF
TGTGCCAGCAGCGTAGAAGGTCTAGCCTACAATGACCAGTTCTTC
>NA|11|TRBV12-3/TRBV12-4|many|TRBJ2-5
CASSGWETQYF
TGTGCCAGCAGTGGGTGGGAGACCCAGTACTTC
>NA|14|TRBV6-1|NA|TRBJ1-1
CASSPKVGTAEAFF
TGTGCCAGCAGTCCCAAGGTCGGGACTGCGGAAGCTTTCTTT
>NA|16|TRBV4-3|few|TRBJ2-6
CASSQGLRSGANVLTF
TGCGCCAGCAGCCAAGGGCTTCGATCTGGGGCCAACGTCCTGACTTTC
>NA|20|TRBV24-1|few|TRBJ2-5
CATSPSYATSEVATQETQYF
TGTGCCACCAGTCCCTCCTACGCTACTAGTGAAGTGGCCACCCAAGAGACCCAGTACTTC
>NA|13|TRBV5-1|few|TRBJ2-7
CASKTGSSYEQYF
TGCGCCAGCAAAACAGGGTCGAGCTACGAGCAGTACTTC
>NA|12|TRBV2|NA|TRBJ2-1
CASRPSHNEQFF
TGTGCCAGCAGACCAAGCCACAATGAGCAGTTCTTC
>TRBD2|15|TRBV6-2/TRBV6-3|NA|TRBJ2-3
CASSFSGRAPDTQYF
TGTGCCAGCAGTTTTAGCGGGAGGGCACCAGATACGCAGTATTTT
>TRBD1|16|TRBV6-1|NA|TRBJ1-3
CTSSTRTGSSGNTIYF
TGTACCAGCAGTACCCGGACAGGCTCTTCTGGAAACACCATATATTTT
>TRBD2|16|TRBV4-2|NA|TRBJ2-7
CASSQVPSGGSYEQYF
TGTGCCAGCAGCCAAGTCCCCAGCGGGGGGTCCTACGAGCAGTACTTC
>TRBD2|17|TRBV20-1|few|TRBJ2-7
CSARDPLAGGESYEQYF
TGCAGTGCTAGAGATCCCCTAGCGGGAGGAGAATCCTACGAGCAGTACTTC
>NA|17|TRBV7-2|NA|TRBJ2-4
CASSLVGLAMAKNIQYF
TGTGCCAGCAGCTTAGTGGGTCTAGCGATGGCCAAAAACATTCAGTACTTC
>TRBD2|16|TRBV10-3|many|TRBJ2-1
CAISKGLAGGNNEQFF
TGTGCCATCAGTAAAGGGCTAGCGGGGGGTAACAATGAGCAGTTCTTC
>NA|13|TRBV3-1|NA|TRBJ1-5
CASSHTRDQPQHF
TGTGCCAGCAGCCACACTCGAGATCAGCCCCAGCATTTT
>TRBD2|16|TRBV20-1|many|TRBJ2-7
CSAQGLAGDSNYEQYF
TGCAGTGCCCAGGGACTAGCGGGAGATTCCAACTACGAGCAGTACTTC
>NA|14|TRBV12-3/TRBV12-4|many|TRBJ2-1
CASSFRAHYNEQFF
TGTGCCAGCAGTTTTCGAGCTCATTACAATGAGCAGTTCTTC
>TRBD1|18|TRBV6-5|NA|TRBJ1-2
CASSSSTGTGHLGDGYTF
TGTGCCAGCAGCTCCTCCACCGGGACAGGCCACTTAGGGGATGGCTACACCTTC
>TRBD2|14|TRBV28|many|TRBJ2-3
CASSSGAGTDTQYF
TGTGCCAGCAGTAGCGGGGCAGGCACAGATACGCAGTATTTT
>NA|14|TRBV12-3/TRBV12-4|NA|TRBJ2-2
CASTTGAGAGELFF
TGTGCCAGCACGACGGGGGCGGGCGCCGGGGAGCTGTTTTTT
>NA|15|TRBV20-1|NA|TRBJ1-6
CSARDSRNKNSPLHF
TGCAGTGCTAGAGATTCAAGGAATAAAAATTCACCCCTCCACTTT
>TRBD1|14|TRBV15|few|TRBJ2-7
CATSSDRVSYEQYF
TGTGCCACCAGCAGCGACAGGGTCTCCTACGAGCAGTACTTC
>NA|14|TRBV3-1|many|TRBJ1-1
CASSPGTYGGEAFF
TGTGCCAGCAGCCCGGGGACATATGGGGGTGAAGCTTTCTTT
>TRBD1|15|TRBV6-2/TRBV6-3|NA|TRBJ1-1
CASSNNRGRDTEAFF
TGTGCCAGCAGTAATAACAGGGGGCGAGACACTGAAGCTTTCTTT
>TRBD2|16|TRBV7-9|few|TRBJ2-7
CASSPRGSGKIYEQYF
TGTGCCAGCAGCCCCCGGGGTAGCGGGAAGATCTACGAGCAGTACTTC
>NA|16|TRBV5-5|many|TRBJ1-1
CASSLAPSGASTEAFF
TGTGCCAGCAGCTTGGCCCCTTCAGGGGCTAGTACTGAAGCTTTCTTT
>TRBD1|15|TRBV27|few|TRBJ2-4
CASSLEGARLNIQYF
TGTGCCAGCAGTTTAGAGGGGGCGCGTTTAAACATTCAGTACTTC
>TRBD2|17|TRBV9|NA|TRBJ2-1
CASRDHSGGVLYNEQFF
TGTGCCAGCAGGGACCATAGCGGGGGGGTCCTGTACAATGAGCAGTTCTTC
>TRBD2|16|TRBV20-1|few|TRBJ2-3
CSASTSGSWRGDTQYF
TGCAGTGCTAGCACTAGCGGGAGCTGGAGGGGAGATACGCAGTATTTT
>NA|10|TRBV30|few|TRBJ2-3
CALEADTQYF
TGTGCCTTAGAGGCGGATACGCAGTATTTT
>TRBD1|15|TRBV7-6|NA|TRBJ2-7
CASSLEAGGENEQYF
TGTGCCAGCAGCTTAGAGGCAGGGGGTGAAAACGAGCAGTACTTC
>TRBD2|16|TRBV7-9|NA|TRBJ2-1
CASRLPIGRSYNEQFF
TGTGCCAGCAGACTTCCTATCGGGAGGTCCTACAATGAGCAGTTCTTC
>NA|15|TRBV4-3|NA|TRBJ1-6
CASSQVRGFGSPLHF
TGCGCCAGCAGCCAAGTTAGAGGGTTCGGGTCACCCCTCCACTTT
>TRBD1|14|TRBV20-1|NA|TRBJ1-5
CSAILGQVIQPQHF
TGCAGTGCTATCTTAGGACAGGTTATTCAGCCCCAGCATTTT
>TRBD1|15|TRBV5-6|few|TRBJ2-7
CASRQTGTGVGEQYF
TGTGCCAGCAGACAAACCGGGACAGGGGTTGGCGAGCAGTACTTC
>NA|14|TRBV18|NA|TRBJ1-5
CASSPSGDYQPQHF
TGTGCCAGCTCACCTTCGGGGGACTATCAGCCCCAGCATTTT
>NA|13|TRBV18|few|TRBJ2-7
CASSTEDSYEQYF
TGTGCCAGCTCAACTGAGGACTCCTACGAGCAGTACTTC
>TRBD2|16|TRBV6-2/TRBV6-3|many|TRBJ2-2
CASSYWASGKTGELFF
TGTGCCAGCAGTTACTGGGCTAGCGGAAAGACCGGGGAGCTGTTTTTT
>NA|16|TRBV4-3|NA|TRBJ2-4
CASSQDARVGKNIQYF
TGCGCCAGCAGCCAAGACGCCAGAGTGGGCAAAAACATTCAGTACTTC
>TRBD2|16|TRBV7-2|many|TRBJ2-7
CASSSSGGRLPYEQYF
TGTGCCAGCAGCTCATCTGGCGGGAGACTTCCCTACGAGCAGTACTTC
>NA|16|TRBV6-2/TRBV6-3|NA|TRBJ2-2
CASSYRRAKVTGELFF
TGTGCCAGCAGTTACCGGAGAGCAAAAGTCACCGGGGAGCTGTTTTTT
>NA|14|TRBV30|few|TRBJ2-7
CAWSVRVAPYEQYF
TGTGCCTGGAGTGTACGGGTAGCCCCCTACGAGCAGTACTTC
>TRBD1|13|TRBV7-6|NA|TRBJ2-7
CASSNEQGTKQYF
TGTGCCAGCAGCAATGAACAGGGGACCAAGCAGTACTTC
>TRBD1|13|TRBV6-1|few|TRBJ1-1
CASNKQGGTEAFF
TGTGCCAGCAACAAACAGGGGGGAACTGAAGCTTTCTTT
>NA|17|TRBV12-3/TRBV12-4|NA|TRBJ2-6
CASSSTNSVAGANVLTF
TGTGCCAGCAGTTCCACAAATTCCGTTGCTGGGGCCAACGTCCTGACTTTC
>NA|16|TRBV10-3|few|TRBJ2-1
CASDPGHNSSYNEQFF
TGTGCTAGCGACCCCGGGCACAATAGCTCCTACAATGAGCAGTTCTTC
>TRBD1|18|TRBV12-3/TRBV12-4|NA|TRBJ2-1
CASTSGTGVFSSYNEQFF
TGTGCCAGCACCTCCGGGACAGGGGTCTTCTCGTCCTACAATGAGCAGTTCTTC
>NA|13|TRBV14|many|TRBJ2-3
CASSQGTLDTQYF
TGTGCCAGCAGCCAAGGGACCCTAGATACGCAGTATTTT
>NA|14|TRBV12-3/TRBV12-4|few|TRBJ1-1
CASSPRLGNTEAFF
TGTGCCAGCAGTCCCCGTTTAGGGAACACTGAAGCTTTCTTT
>NA|18|TRBV15|NA|TRBJ1-5
CATSRDSWGREGNQPQHF
TGTGCCACCAGCAGAGACTCATGGGGGAGGGAGGGGAATCAGCCCCAGCATTTT
>NA|14|TRBV5-1|many|TRBJ2-7
CASSFEGVPYEQYF
TGCGCCAGCAGCTTTGAGGGAGTCCCCTACGAGCAGTACTTC
>NA|15|TRBV4-3|many|TRBJ1-5
CASSQDWGTNQPQHF
TGCGCCAGCAGCCAAGATTGGGGTACAAATCAGCCCCAGCATTTT
>TRBD2|14|TRBV12-3/TRBV12-4|few|TRBJ2-7
CASSQLAGGHEQYF
TGTGCCAGCAGTCAACTAGCGGGAGGCCACGAGCAGTACTTC
>NA|13|TRBV6-1|NA|TRBJ1-5
CASKSAWDQPQHF
TGTGCCAGCAAATCAGCCTGGGATCAGCCCCAGCATTTT
>NA|16|TRBV3-1|few|TRBJ2-3
CASSQDLKLSTDTQYF
TGTGCCAGCAGCCAAGATCTAAAGCTCAGCACAGATACGCAGTATTTT
>NA|14|TRBV15|NA|TRBJ1-1
CTTSRDGRDTEAFF
TGTACCACCAGCAGAGACGGCAGGGACACTGAAGCTTTCTTT